A selection of T cell receptor beta chains follows, all from one sample in a study of cytomegalovirus exposure and HLA in healthy donors. The repertoire was sequenced with immunoSEQ multiplex PCR; TCRdb's copy has only in-frame clones and lacks some. The sample shows around 140,000 clones, roughly 75% of them seen only once. The sequenced material came from PBMCs. Receptors were obtained from a female donor in good health and CMV-seronegative. Each CDR3 is given with its conserved first and last residue.

v_gene,j_gene,CDR3aa
TRBV5-1,TRBJ1-4,CASSLLGGLNEKLFF
TRBV7-8,TRBJ2-1,CASSLVSSGRVNEQFF
TRBV19,TRBJ2-1,CASSDSTGIGSYNEQFF
TRBV10-3,TRBJ1-1,CAISERENTEAFF
TRBV27,TRBJ2-6,CASSLKTSGYGANVLTF
TRBV6-1,TRBJ2-7,CASSVSTSASYEQYF
TRBV2,TRBJ1-4,CASSNKGGAPGNEKLFF
TRBV4-1,TRBJ2-2,CASSQVIKGAGELFF
TRBV28,TRBJ1-5,CASTGTRNQPQHF
TRBV5-1,TRBJ2-7,CASSPSGAGLISYEQYF
TRBV7-6,TRBJ2-2,CASSSTGTSGRWNTGELFF
TRBV6-5,TRBJ2-3,CASSRPGDVPDTQYF
TRBV20-1,TRBJ2-1,CSARLVNEQFF
TRBV11-2,TRBJ2-7,CASSFQRGGLREQYF
TRBV10-3,TRBJ2-7,CAISRQGPYEQYF
TRBV10-3,TRBJ2-7,CAIRGLGQGGSYEQYF
TRBV6-1,TRBJ1-5,CASSERQGGLPSNQPQHF
TRBV29-1,TRBJ1-2,CSVVGDRGPYGYTF
TRBV5-1,TRBJ1-1,CASSNDRAMNTEAFF
TRBV7-9,TRBJ2-1,CASSFAIWSRDEQFF
TRBV10-3,TRBJ2-7,CAISGSYRGYEQYF